The 25 T cell receptor beta chains below come from one sample, sequenced in a study of blood T cell repertoires in COVID-19. Method: immunoSEQ multiplex PCR; TCRdb's copy keeps in-frame clones and lacks some. In the table there are about 84,000 clones, under 85% of which are singletons. The sample taken for sequencing was peripheral blood. The receptors were sampled from a woman of 80 years or more with acute or convalescent COVID-19.

The rearrangement joins TRBV29-1 to TRBJ1-1; D may be TRBD1 (5 bases). This CDR3 is 12 amino acids long. Germline V gene sequence: CDR1 SQVTM, CDR2 ANQGSEA. CDR3 in DNA: TGCGCTGCAGGACATTCTTCGACTGAAGCTTTCTTT. Its protein is CAAGHSSTEAFF.

DNA for the CDR3: TGTGCCAGCAGCCCCGGACAGGGGGGCTCTGGGGCCAACGTCCTGACTTTC. Amino acids: CASSPGQGGSGANVLTF. The chain has TRBV5-4 and TRBJ2-6; 10 bases fit TRBD1. Trimming cost V 4 bases and J 0 bases; bases outside gene matches: 4. CDR3 length equals 17 residues. The germline V gene encodes CDR1 SGHNT and CDR2 YYREEE (reference sequence).

The chain uses TRBV7-3 and TRBJ2-4; 7 nucleotides agree with TRBD2. The junction had 5 bases not matched to a gene; V was cut back by 5 bases and J by 7 bases. Germline V gene data show CDR1 as SGHTA and CDR2 as FQGTGA. The CDR3 runs to 13 residues. This CDR3 reads CASSNQGGNIQYF. The CDR3 nucleotides are TGTGCCAGCAGCAACCAGGGAGGGAACATTCAGTACTTC.

This clone was seen a handful of times. The rearrangement uses TRBV9 and TRBJ1-6, with no clear D. Trimming removed 0 bases at V and 7 bases at J, with 5 bases between. Germline V gene data show CDR1 as SGDLS and CDR2 as YYNGEE. This CDR3 is 13 amino acids long. The CDR3 spells CASSVARNSPLHF. The CDR3 bases are TGTGCCAGCAGCGTAGCTCGGAATTCACCCCTCCACTTT.

The V gene is TRBV11-3, the J gene TRBJ2-5, with TRBD2 matching over 10 bases. Trimming at V came to 1 base and at J to 4 bases, leaving 9 bases not matched to a gene. In germline, CDR1 is SGHNT, CDR2 YENEEA. The CDR3 is 17 residues long. The CDR3 is CASSLVPLAGARETQYF. CDR3 nucleotide sequence: TGTGCCAGCAGCTTAGTCCCCCTAGCGGGAGCCCGAGAGACCCAGTACTTC.

The chain recombines TRBV18 with TRBJ2-1; TRBD2 aligns across 8 bases. Germline V gene sequence: CDR1 KGHSH, CDR2 LQKENI. The CDR3 totals 15 residues. Unmatched junction bases numbered 6, after V lost 3 bases and J lost 5 bases. The CDR3 bases are TGTGCCAGCTCACCTTTCGGGACTAGGGACAATGAGCAGTTCTTC. It is translated as CASSPFGTRDNEQFF.

This chain links TRBV5-1 with TRBJ2-2, with D possibly TRBD1 on 5 matching bases. V was clipped by 0 bases and J by 1 base, with 7 bases between them. The germline V gene encodes CDR1 SGHRS and CDR2 YFSETQ. CDR3 size: 15 residues. In nucleotides, the CDR3 is TGCGCCAGCAGCTTGGAGGGGTTGAACACCGGGGAGCTGTTTTTT. Its translation is CASSLEGLNTGELFF.

The chain has TRBV28 and TRBJ2-7; D possibly corresponds to TRBD1 (6 bases). The CDR3 consists of 16 residues. CDR1 is MDHEN, CDR2 SYDVKM, per germline. Trimming cost V 8 bases and J 6 bases, with 26 bases left between them. CDR3 sequence: CASLKMQGTPSSEQYF. DNA of the CDR3: TGTGCCAGCCTTAAGATGCAGGGGACACCGTCTAGCGAGCAGTACTTC.

This chain connects TRBV19 to TRBJ2-1, with 8 bases fitting TRBD2. This CDR3 comprises 19 residues. CDR1 is LNHDA, CDR2 SQIVND, per germline (reference sequence). Losses at the gene ends were 7 bases for V and 0 bases for J; bases not matched to a gene: 17. CDR3 sequence (DNA): TGTGCCAGTACCTCAACCGGGTATAGCGGGGCGAACTCCTACAATGAGCAGTTCTTC. Encoded protein: CASTSTGYSGANSYNEQFF.

This sequence joins TRBV5-1 and TRBJ2-5, with D perhaps matching TRBD1 (6 bases). Trimming shortened V by 3 bases and J by 2 bases, and 17 bases separated the two germline ends. Germline CDR1 is SGHRS and CDR2 is YFSETQ. The CDR3 has 16 amino acids. DNA for the CDR3: TGCGCCAGCAGCTGGGGTAACCGGGACACTCAAGAGACCCAGTACTTC. Its translation: CASSWGNRDTQETQYF.

This clone was detected only once. The chain carries TRBV6-6 and TRBJ1-1; 11 bases are shared with TRBD1. Germline V CDR1 and CDR2: MNHNY, SVGAGI (reference sequence). This CDR3 has 15 amino acids. V trimming: 2 bases; J trimming: 6 bases; junction bases outside the gene matches: 5. This chain's CDR3 is CASSYGTGGISEAFF. CDR3 coding DNA: TGTGCCAGCAGTTACGGGACAGGGGGGATTTCTGAAGCTTTCTTT.

The chain has TRBV6-4 and TRBJ2-2, with D perhaps matching TRBD2 (6 bases). The CDR3 consists of 15 residues. V lost 3 bases and J 0 bases, leaving 8 bases between the germline ends. Germline V CDR1 and CDR2: MRHNA, SNTAGT. For the CDR3, the DNA is TGTGCCAGCAGTGAAGCGGGCTCGAACACCGGGGAGCTGTTTTTT. Translation: CASSEAGSNTGELFF.

This clone is a singleton in its sample. V gene TRBV6-6 combines with J gene TRBJ2-1; D may be TRBD2 (6 bases). CDR1 is MNHNY and CDR2 is SVGAGI in the germline V gene (reference sequence). This CDR3 contains 15 residues. V gave up 5 bases and J gave up 3 bases, with 14 bases separating them. The CDR3 here is CASSTTYGSYNEQFF. The CDR3 nucleotides read TGTGCCAGCAGTACGACTTACGGGAGCTACAATGAGCAGTTCTTC.

The chain uses TRBV28 and TRBJ2-7, with a weak D call TRBD2 (5 bases). V lost 5 bases, J lost 0 bases, and 20 bases lay in between. Per germline, CDR1 MDHEN and CDR2 SYDVKM. The CDR3 is made up of 17 amino acids. CDR3 protein: CASSPTSGGAGSYEQYF. CDR3 in DNA: TGTGCCAGCAGTCCGACGTCAGGTGGTGCGGGCTCCTACGAGCAGTACTTC.

J is TRBJ2-7 and V is TRBV5-5, with 10 bases fitting TRBD1. The J segment lost 3 bases and the V segment lost 0 bases, leaving 3 bases of the junction unmatched. Germline V CDR1 and CDR2: SGHKS, YYEKEE (reference sequence). This CDR3 has 15 amino acids. The CDR3 DNA reads TGTGCCAGCAGCTTGGGACAGGGGGCGGTCTACGAGCAGTACTTC. Amino acids: CASSLGQGAVYEQYF.

This clone showed up just once. V usage is TRBV3-1 (or the pseudogene TRBV3-2) and J usage is TRBJ2-7; D perhaps matches TRBD1 (5 bases). This CDR3 has 16 amino acids. V lost 1 base and J lost 1, with 14 bases in between. Germline CDR1 LGHDT, CDR2 YNNKEL (reference sequence). The DNA for the CDR3 is TGTGCCAGCAGCCAAGGACAGTCGCTTTTTTCCTACGAGCAGTACTTC. Translating gives CASSQGQSLFSYEQYF.

On this clone: A much bigger clone sits one base away, suggesting this may be a read error. The V call is TRBV28, the J call TRBJ2-7; D unresolved. CDR1 MDHEN and CDR2 SYDVKM come from the germline V gene. V was pared by 3 bases and J by 2 bases, with 8 bases between. The CDR3 extends over 13 amino acids. The CDR3 here is CASSFGFTYEQYF. DNA of the CDR3: TGTGCCAGCAGTTTCGGGTTCACCTACGAGCAGTACTTC.

This chain links TRBV14 with TRBJ1-6; D is possibly TRBD1 (6 bases). The CDR3 has 14 residues. Germline CDR1 and CDR2: SGHDN and FVKESK. The ends were cut back, 1 base at V and 7 bases at J, with 8 bases in the middle. In DNA, the CDR3 is TGTGCCAGCAGCCAAGGGACAGCCAATTCACCCCTCCACTTT. This translates into CASSQGTANSPLHF. The full variable domain, with the rest looked up from reference TRBV14 and TRBJ1-6, is EAGVTQFPSHSVIEKGQTVTLRCDPISGHDNLYWYRRVMGKEIKFLLHFVKESKQDESGMPNNRFLAERTGGTYSTLKVQPAELEDSGVYFCASSQGTANSPLHFGNGTRLTVT.

The chain is built from TRBV7-9 and TRBJ2-1; TRBD2 aligns across 8 bases. Germline CDR1 and CDR2: SEHNR and FQNEAQ (reference sequence). V was pared by 3 bases and J by 6 bases, with 4 bases of the junction left unmatched. The CDR3 spans 14 residues. DNA for the CDR3: TGTGCCAGCAGCTTGGTGGGGACTAGCAATGAGCAGTTCTTC. Amino acid sequence: CASSLVGTSNEQFF.

V gene TRBV18 combines with J gene TRBJ2-2; D is ambiguous. CDR1 and CDR2 from the germline V gene are KGHSH and LQKENI. CDR3 length equals 14 residues. The V and J ends lost 2 bases and 0 bases respectively, with 4 bases between them. CDR3 region: CASSPFTNTGELFF. The CDR3, as DNA: TGTGCCAGCTCACCATTCACGAACACCGGGGAGCTGTTTTTT.

V usage is TRBV5-5 and J usage is TRBJ1-2, with 8 bases matching TRBD1. The CDR3 sequence is 13 residues long. Germline V gives CDR1 SGHKS, CDR2 YYEKEE (reference sequence). V lost 2 bases, J lost 6 bases, and 3 bases stayed unmatched. This CDR3 is CASSFPGGDGYTF. CDR3 bases: TGTGCCAGCAGCTTTCCAGGGGGCGATGGCTACACCTTC.

This chain uses TRBV6-5 with TRBJ2-7, with TRBD2 matching over 7 bases. The CDR3 sequence is 15 residues long. The germline gives CDR1 MNHEY, CDR2 SVGAGI. V lost 2 bases to trimming and J lost 2 bases; unmatched junction nucleotides: 6. CDR3 sequence: CASSYDGRTPYEQYF. The CDR3 DNA follows: TGTGCCAGCAGTTACGACGGGAGGACGCCCTACGAGCAGTACTTC.

This chain connects TRBV11-2 to TRBJ2-1; D possibly corresponds to TRBD2 (6 bases). The CDR3 runs 16 residues. Trimming pared 1 base from V and 4 bases from J, leaving 14 bases between. Looked up from germline, CDR1 is SGHAT and CDR2 is FQNNGV. CDR3 DNA: TGTGCCAGCAGCTTAGGGGGGAGGATAGGTTACAATGAGCAGTTCTTC. Amino acids: CASSLGGRIGYNEQFF.

The V and J genes are TRBV24-1 and TRBJ2-1; 7 positions agree with TRBD1. The CDR3 extends over 16 amino acids. The V segment lost 4 bases and the J segment 1 base; nucleotides outside the gene matches: 6. From germline, CDR1 is KGHDR and CDR2 SFDVKD. The CDR3 region has the DNA TGTGCCACCAGTGACCAAGGGGGCGGGTCCTACAATGAGCAGTTCTTC. Translated, it gives CATSDQGGGSYNEQFF.

CDR3 coding DNA: TGTGCCAGTAGTATGAACCAGCGGGATATCTCTGGGGCCAACGTCCTGACTTTC. Its protein is CASSMNQRDISGANVLTF. The chain links TRBV19 to TRBJ2-6; TRBD2 aligns across 7 bases. V was clipped by 3 bases and J by 0 bases; unmatched bases: 8. CDR1 LNHDA and CDR2 SQIVND come from the germline V gene (reference sequence). The CDR3 runs 18 residues.